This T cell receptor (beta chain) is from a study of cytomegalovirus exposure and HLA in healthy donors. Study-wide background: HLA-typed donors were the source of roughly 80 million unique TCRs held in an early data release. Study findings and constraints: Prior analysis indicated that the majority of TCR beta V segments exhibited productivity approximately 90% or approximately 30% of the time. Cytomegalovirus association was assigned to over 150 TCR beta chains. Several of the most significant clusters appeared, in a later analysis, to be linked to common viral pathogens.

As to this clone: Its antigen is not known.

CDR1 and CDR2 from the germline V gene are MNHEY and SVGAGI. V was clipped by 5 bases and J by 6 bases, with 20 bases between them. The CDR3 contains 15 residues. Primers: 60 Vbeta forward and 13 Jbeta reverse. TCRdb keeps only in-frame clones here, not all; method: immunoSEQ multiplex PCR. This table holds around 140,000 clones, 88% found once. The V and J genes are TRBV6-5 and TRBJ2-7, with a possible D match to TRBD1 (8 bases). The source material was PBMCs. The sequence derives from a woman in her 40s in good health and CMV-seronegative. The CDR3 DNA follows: TGTGCCAGCAGTCGGTGGACAGGGAGGGTCTCCGAGCAGTACTTC. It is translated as CASSRWTGRVSEQYF.